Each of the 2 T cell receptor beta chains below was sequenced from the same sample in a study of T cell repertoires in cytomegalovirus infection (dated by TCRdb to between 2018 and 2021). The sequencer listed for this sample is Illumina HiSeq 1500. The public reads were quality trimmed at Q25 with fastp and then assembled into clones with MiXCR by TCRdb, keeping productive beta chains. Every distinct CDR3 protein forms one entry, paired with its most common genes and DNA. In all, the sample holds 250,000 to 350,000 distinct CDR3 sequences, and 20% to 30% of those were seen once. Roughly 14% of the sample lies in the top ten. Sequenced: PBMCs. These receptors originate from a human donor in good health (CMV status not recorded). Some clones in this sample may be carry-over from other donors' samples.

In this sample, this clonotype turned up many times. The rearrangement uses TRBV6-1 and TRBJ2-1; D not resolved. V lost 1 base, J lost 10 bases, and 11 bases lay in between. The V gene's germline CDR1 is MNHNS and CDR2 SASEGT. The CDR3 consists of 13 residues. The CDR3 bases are TGTGCCAGCAGTGAAGTGTATAGTCCCGAGCAGTTCTTC. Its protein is CASSEVYSPEQFF.

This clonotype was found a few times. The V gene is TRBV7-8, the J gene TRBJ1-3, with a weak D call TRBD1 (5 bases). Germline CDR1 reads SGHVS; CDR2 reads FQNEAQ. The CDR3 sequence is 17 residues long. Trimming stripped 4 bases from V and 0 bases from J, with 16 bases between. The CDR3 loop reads CASSYLVRESSGNTIYF. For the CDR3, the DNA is TGTGCCAGCAGCTATCTTGTCAGGGAGTCCTCTGGAAACACCATATATTTT.